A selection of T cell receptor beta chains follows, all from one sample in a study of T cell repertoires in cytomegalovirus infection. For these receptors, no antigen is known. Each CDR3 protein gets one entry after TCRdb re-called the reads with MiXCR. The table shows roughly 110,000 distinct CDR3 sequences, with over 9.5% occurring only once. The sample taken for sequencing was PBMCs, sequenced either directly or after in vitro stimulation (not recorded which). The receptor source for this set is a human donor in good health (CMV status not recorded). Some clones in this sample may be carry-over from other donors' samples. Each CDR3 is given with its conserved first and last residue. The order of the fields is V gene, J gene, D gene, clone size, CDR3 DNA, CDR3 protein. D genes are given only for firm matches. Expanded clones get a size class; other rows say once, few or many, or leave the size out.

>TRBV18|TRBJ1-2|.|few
TGTGCCAGCTCGGGGTTCCGGGACTCCTACACTGGCTACACCTTC
CASSGFRDSYTGYTF
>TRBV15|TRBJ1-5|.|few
TGTGCCACCAGCAGAGAAGTCAATCAGCCCCAGCATTTT
CATSREVNQPQHF
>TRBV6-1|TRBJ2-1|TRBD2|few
TGTGCCAGCAGGAAGGACCCCGGGACTAGCCTCGTCTTC
CASRKDPGTSLVF
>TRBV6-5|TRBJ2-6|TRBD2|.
TGTGCCAGCAGTCGAGCGGGAGGGTGGTCTGGGGCCAACGTCCTGACTTTC
CASSRAGGWSGANVLTF
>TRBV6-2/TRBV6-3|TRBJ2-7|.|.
TGTGCCAGCAGCCGAGGGAGTGTATACGAGCAGTACTTC
CASSRGSVYEQYF
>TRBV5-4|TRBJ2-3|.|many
TGTGCCAGCAGCTTGGGAGATTCCCGTACGCAGTATTTT
CASSLGDSRTQYF
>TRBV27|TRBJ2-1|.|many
TGTGCCAGCAGAATAACGCGGGACACTGCGGATGAGCAGTTCTTC
CASRITRDTADEQFF
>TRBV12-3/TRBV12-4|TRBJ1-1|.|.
TGTGCCAGCAGTTTCCAATCAAAGAACACTGAAGCTTTCTTT
CASSFQSKNTEAFF
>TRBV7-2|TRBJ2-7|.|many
TGTGCCAGCAGCGTAAGCGGGTTTGGGGTCTACGAGCAGTACTTC
CASSVSGFGVYEQYF
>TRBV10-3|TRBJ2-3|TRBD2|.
TGTGCCAACGGGAGAGGCGGGAGGGCCCCAGATACGCAGTATTTT
CANGRGGRAPDTQYF
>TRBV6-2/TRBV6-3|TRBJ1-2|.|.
TGTGCCAGCAGTCGTATCAGGGCTGGCTACACCTTC
CASSRIRAGYTF
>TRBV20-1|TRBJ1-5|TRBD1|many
TGTAGTGTGGAACAGGGGGCAGAATATCAGCCCCAGCATTTT
CSVEQGAEYQPQHF
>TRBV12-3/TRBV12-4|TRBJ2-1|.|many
TGTGCCAGCAGTTTGGGGGGGACACGGGTGCTGGGTGAGCAGTTCTTC
CASSLGGTRVLGEQFF
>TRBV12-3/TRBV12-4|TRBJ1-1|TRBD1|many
TGTGCCAGCACCCTCCGGGGACAGGGGCTCTGGGCTTTCTTT
CASTLRGQGLWAFF
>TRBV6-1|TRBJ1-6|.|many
TGTGCCAGCAGTGTAGGGAATTCACCCCTCCACTTT
CASSVGNSPLHF
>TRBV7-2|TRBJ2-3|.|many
TGTGCCAGCAGCTCCGTACTAGTTACGCAGTATTTT
CASSSVLVTQYF
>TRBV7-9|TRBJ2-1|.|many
TGTGCCAGCAGCTTAGGGCCCAGCGGTCCCTACAATGAGCAGTTCTTC
CASSLGPSGPYNEQFF
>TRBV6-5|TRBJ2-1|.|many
TGTGCCAGCAGTTACGTCCAGGCCACCTACAATGAGCAGTTCTTC
CASSYVQATYNEQFF
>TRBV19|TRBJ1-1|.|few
TGTGCCAGTAGTATACCCGGCTTCCCTGAAGCTTTCTTT
CASSIPGFPEAFF
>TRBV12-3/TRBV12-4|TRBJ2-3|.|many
TGTGCCAGCAAGCACCGGGACTCCCCAAAGGACGCTAGCACAGATACGCAGTATTTT
CASKHRDSPKDASTDTQYF
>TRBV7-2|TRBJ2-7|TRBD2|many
TGTGCCAGCAGTGCTAGCGGGAGTACACACGAGCAGTACTTC
CASSASGSTHEQYF
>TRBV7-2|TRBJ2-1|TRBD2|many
TGTGCCAGCAGCTTAGAGGCGGGAGGGCGCAATGAGCAGTTCTTC
CASSLEAGGRNEQFF
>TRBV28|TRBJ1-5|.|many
TGTGCCAGCAGCAGAGGGGATCAGCCCCAGCATTTT
CASSRGDQPQHF
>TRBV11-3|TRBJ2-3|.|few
TGTGCCAGCAGCTACGGTACAGGTAGCACAGATACGCAGTATTTT
CASSYGTGSTDTQYF
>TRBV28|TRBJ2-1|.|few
TGTGCCAGCACGGAGGGGTCCGGATACAATGAGCAGTTCTTC
CASTEGSGYNEQFF
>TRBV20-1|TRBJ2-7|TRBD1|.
TGCAGTGCTAGGATCGGGACAGATTTCTACGAGCAGTACTTC
CSARIGTDFYEQYF
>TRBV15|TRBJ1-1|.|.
TGTGCCACCAGCCCCTTTGAGAACACTGAAGCTTTCTTT
CATSPFENTEAFF